Listed below are T cell receptor beta chains from one sample, sequenced in a study of T cell repertoires in cytomegalovirus infection. TCRdb itself ran the reads through MiXCR, one entry per CDR3 protein. The sample shows fewer than 300,000 distinct CDR3 sequences, around 25% of them seen only once. The source material was PBMCs. The receptors were sampled from a human donor in good health (CMV status not recorded). Some clones in this sample may be carry-over from other donors' samples. Both conserved end residues are part of each CDR3. The D gene is left open where the match is weak. A row's size may be missing; if present it is once, few, many or a size class.

D gene	V gene	J gene	clone size	CDR3 DNA	CDR3 protein
-	TRBV28	TRBJ1-5	few	TGTGCCAGCAGAGGGCAGCCCCCCCAGCCCCAGCATTTT	CASRGQPPQPQHF
TRBD1	TRBV14	TRBJ2-7	-	TGTGCCAGCAGCCGTAGACGCAGGGGGCCCTTGACCGAGCAGTACTTC	CASSRRRRGPLTEQYF
-	TRBV6-6	TRBJ1-4	-	TGTGCCAGCAGTTACTCGATGCCAACATTGTCTGAAAAACTGTTTTTT	CASSYSMPTLSEKLFF
TRBD2	TRBV4-3	TRBJ2-2	many	TGCGCCAGCAGCCAGGCTAGAGCGGGAGCCGGGGAGCTGTTTTTT	CASSQARAGAGELFF
TRBD2	TRBV7-2	TRBJ2-3	many	TGTGCCAGCAGCATTAGCGGGGACCTAAGCACAGATACGCAGTATTTT	CASSISGDLSTDTQYF
-	TRBV28	TRBJ1-1	few	TGTGCCAGCAGTTTAAGGGGGGGCGCGAGGTCTTTCTTT	CASSLRGGARSFF
-	TRBV28	TRBJ2-7	few	TGTGCCAGCCTGGAGAGGGACTCCTACGAGCAGTACTTC	CASLERDSYEQYF
TRBD2	TRBV28	TRBJ2-3	many	TGTGCCAGCATTGGAGCGGGAAGTATAGATACGCAGTATTTT	CASIGAGSIDTQYF
TRBD1	TRBV6-2/TRBV6-3	TRBJ1-5	few	TGTGCCACACAGACAGGGGGCCACCAGCCCCAGCATTTT	CATQTGGHQPQHF
TRBD1	TRBV12-3/TRBV12-4	TRBJ2-7	-	TGTGCCAGCAGTCTCGGACAGGGAGGCACCTACGAGCAGTACTTC	CASSLGQGGTYEQYF
-	TRBV12-3/TRBV12-4	TRBJ1-1	-	TGTGCCAGCAGTCCATCCCGTCGGGCTTTCTTT	CASSPSRRAFF
-	TRBV10-3	TRBJ1-1	-	TGTGCCATCAGCTCCACATGGGACACTGAAGCTTTCTTT	CAISSTWDTEAFF
-	TRBV28	TRBJ2-7	few	TGTGCCAGCAGTCCAGGGGGGAGCTACGAGCAGTACTTC	CASSPGGSYEQYF
-	TRBV28	TRBJ2-1	-	TGTGCCAGCAGTGAGGGAACTTGGAACAATGAGCAGTTCTTC	CASSEGTWNNEQFF
-	TRBV6-2/TRBV6-3	TRBJ2-3	few	TGTGCCAGCAGTAACGGAGTGGAGACGCAGTATTTT	CASSNGVETQYF
-	TRBV7-8	TRBJ1-5	many	TGTGCCAGCAGCTTAGACGGTCAGCCCCAGCATTTT	CASSLDGQPQHF
-	TRBV5-5	TRBJ1-3	few	TGTGCCAGCAGCGCCCAGCCAGTTGGAAACACCATATATTTT	CASSAQPVGNTIYF
-	TRBV12-3/TRBV12-4	TRBJ2-3	-	TGTGCCAGCAGTTTAGGATCGAGGGATACGCAGTATTTT	CASSLGSRDTQYF
TRBD1	TRBV7-6	TRBJ1-1	few	TGTGCCAGCAGCTTAATCCCCTCCGGGACAGGGGTAACTGAAGCTTTCTTT	CASSLIPSGTGVTEAFF
-	TRBV7-2	TRBJ2-1	-	TGTGCCAGCAGCCCGAGTCAACGGATCAATGAGCAGTTCTTC	CASSPSQRINEQFF
-	TRBV7-9	TRBJ2-5	many	TGTGCCAGCAGCGGGAACCTCCGGGACTTAAAGGCCCAGTACTTC	CASSGNLRDLKAQYF
-	TRBV7-9	TRBJ1-2	many	TGTGCCAGCAGCTTAGGTGAAAGCGGGTACTATGGCTACACCTTC	CASSLGESGYYGYTF
-	TRBV6-1	TRBJ1-5	-	TGTGCCAGCAGTGGGGAAATGGGCCAGCCCCAGCATTTT	CASSGEMGQPQHF
TRBD2	TRBV7-3	TRBJ2-5	few	TGTGCCAGCAGCTTAAGGGGGGGAGAACAAGAGACCCAGTACTTC	CASSLRGGEQETQYF
-	TRBV28	TRBJ1-2	many	TGTGCCAGCAGTTTTTTTGGGGCGAATGGCTACACCTTC	CASSFFGANGYTF
-	TRBV20-1	TRBJ2-6	-	TGCAGTGCTAGAGACCGGGGGGCTTCTGGGGCCAACGTCCTGACTTTC	CSARDRGASGANVLTF
TRBD1	TRBV7-2	TRBJ2-7	many	TGTGCCAGCAGCATTAGACAGGGCCACGAGCAGTACTTC	CASSIRQGHEQYF
-	TRBV7-6	TRBJ2-7	few	TGTGCCAGCAGCTTAGCGTTTTCACACGACTCCTACGAGCAGTACTTC	CASSLAFSHDSYEQYF
TRBD1	TRBV7-9	TRBJ2-7	-	TGTGCCAGCAGCCAAGGGACAGTCGGCGAGCAGTACTTC	CASSQGTVGEQYF
-	TRBV11-3	TRBJ2-1	few	TGTGCCAGCAGCTTAGCCCTCTACAATGAGCAGTTCTTC	CASSLALYNEQFF
-	TRBV6-6	TRBJ1-1	few	TGTGCCAGCAGTCAGAGCTTGCAGAACACTGAAGCTTTCTTT	CASSQSLQNTEAFF
TRBD1	TRBV2	TRBJ1-3	-	TGTGCCAGCACTCCGGGACAGGGGGCGGCAGGAAACACCATATATTTT	CASTPGQGAAGNTIYF
-	TRBV7-8	TRBJ2-5	many	TGTGCCAGCAGCTTGACTATCCAAGAGACCCAGTACTTC	CASSLTIQETQYF
-	TRBV7-2	TRBJ2-2	-	TGTGCCAGCAGCTTCCATGCCAGGGGGGTGGGCACCGGGGAGCTGTTTTTT	CASSFHARGVGTGELFF
-	TRBV20-1	TRBJ2-1	-	TGCAGTGCTAGAGTATCGGGGCGCGACTACAATGAGCAGTTCTTC	CSARVSGRDYNEQFF
TRBD2	TRBV7-2	TRBJ2-5	many	TGTGCCAGCAGCCCTACAGCGGGAGGTCGATTCGAGACCCAGTACTTC	CASSPTAGGRFETQYF
TRBD1	TRBV28	TRBJ2-1	-	TGTGCCAGCGTCGGGACAGGTTACAATGAGCAGTTCTTC	CASVGTGYNEQFF
-	TRBV7-2	TRBJ1-6	many	TGTGCCAGCAGCGAGCGTTTAGAGACCCGGAATTCACCCCTCCACTTT	CASSERLETRNSPLHF
-	TRBV6-6	TRBJ2-4	-	TGTGCCAGCAAGGACTTAGCCAAAAACATTCAGTACTTC	CASKDLAKNIQYF
-	TRBV20-1	TRBJ2-7	few	TGCAGTGCTAGCGAGAGCTCCTACGAGCAGTACTTC	CSASESSYEQYF
-	TRBV20-1	TRBJ2-5	-	TGCAGTGCTCCTGGGGTCCAAGAGACCCAGTACTTC	CSAPGVQETQYF
-	TRBV7-3	TRBJ2-1	few	TGTGCCAGCAGCTCAGATTGGCCTCTGTCCCCGAGCTCCTACAATGAGCAGTTCTTC	CASSSDWPLSPSSYNEQFF